A selection of T cell receptor beta chains follows, all from one sample in a study of blood T cell repertoires in COVID-19. Only in-frame clones appear in the TCRdb table, and some are missing; sequencing was by immunoSEQ multiplex PCR. The data hold more than 85,000 clones, with 65% to 90% observed a single time. Material: peripheral blood. These receptors were taken from a man in his 60s with acute or convalescent COVID-19. Each CDR3 is given with its conserved first and last residue. D genes are given only for firm matches. Rows give clone size only sometimes, using once, few, many, or a class for an expanded clone.

CDR3 length	D gene	clone size	V gene	J gene	CDR3 protein	CDR3 DNA
15	.	.	TRBV6-2/TRBV6-3	TRBJ1-1	CASSYQIAGNTEAFF	TGTGCCAGCAGTTACCAAATCGCAGGGAACACTGAAGCTTTCTTT
11	.	once	TRBV5-6	TRBJ2-1	CASSLGGEQFF	TGTGCCAGCAGCTTGGGGGGCGAGCAGTTCTTC
15	.	.	TRBV29-1	TRBJ2-5	CSVEGGQSKQETQYF	TGCAGCGTTGAAGGTGGACAGAGTAAACAAGAGACCCAGTACTTC
15	TRBD2	.	TRBV27	TRBJ2-3	CASSPLGLAADTQYF	TGTGCCAGCAGCCCCCTAGGACTAGCGGCAGATACGCAGTATTTT
18	TRBD2	.	TRBV5-4	TRBJ2-1	CASSLLSYSGGAHNEQFF	TGTGCCAGCAGCTTACTCTCTTATAGCGGGGGGGCCCACAATGAGCAGTTCTTC
13	TRBD1	.	TRBV4-1	TRBJ1-2	CASSHGTGGGYTF	TGCGCCAGCAGCCACGGGACAGGAGGGGGCTACACCTTC
11	TRBD1	once	TRBV20-1	TRBJ1-1	CSARGTGEAFF	TGCAGTGCGAGAGGGACAGGGGAAGCTTTCTTT
16	.	.	TRBV2	TRBJ2-5	CASSERGGEGVETQYF	TGTGCCAGCAGTGAAAGGGGCGGGGAAGGGGTAGAGACCCAGTACTTC
13	TRBD1	.	TRBV6-5	TRBJ1-5	CASTSDRNQPQHF	TGTGCCAGCACTTCGGACAGGAATCAGCCCCAGCATTTT
15	TRBD2	.	TRBV11-1	TRBJ2-1	CASSPAGASYNEQFF	TGTGCCAGCAGCCCAGCGGGGGCATCCTACAATGAGCAGTTCTTC
15	TRBD1	.	TRBV3-1/TRBV3-2	TRBJ1-2	CASSQGDSSNYGYTF	TGTGCCAGCAGCCAAGGGGACAGCTCTAACTATGGCTACACCTTC
18	.	.	TRBV18	TRBJ1-2	CASSPRQDRPRPNYGYTF	TGTGCCAGCTCACCCCGCCAGGACAGACCCCGACCTAACTATGGCTACACCTTC
14	TRBD1	.	TRBV7-2	TRBJ2-7	CASSLAGTGYEQYF	TGTGCCAGCAGCTTAGCCGGGACAGGTTACGAGCAGTACTTC
11	.	.	TRBV11-2	TRBJ1-2	CASSFRGGYTF	TGTGCCAGCAGCTTCAGGGGTGGCTACACCTTC
16	TRBD1	.	TRBV5-1	TRBJ2-3	CASSLPGQGYGDTQYF	TGCGCCAGCAGCTTGCCGGGACAGGGGTATGGAGATACGCAGTATTTT
16	.	.	TRBV5-1	TRBJ1-3	CASSLGPTEPGNTIYF	TGCGCCAGCAGCTTGGGACCGACAGAGCCAGGAAACACCATATATTTT
15	.	.	TRBV3-1/TRBV3-2	TRBJ1-5	CASSQGPGLNQPQHF	TGTGCCAGCAGCCAAGGGCCGGGACTCAATCAGCCCCAGCATTTT
12	.	few	TRBV29-1	TRBJ1-4	CSVEDGNEKLFF	TGCAGCGTGGAGGACGGGAATGAAAAACTGTTTTTT
13	.	.	TRBV9	TRBJ1-6	CASSASPNSPLHF	TGTGCCAGCAGCGCCTCTCCTAATTCACCCCTCCACTTT
17	TRBD2	once	TRBV4-1	TRBJ2-7	CASSQPRTSGGANEQYF	TGCGCCAGCAGCCAACCGAGGACTAGCGGGGGGGCGAACGAGCAGTACTTC
17	.	.	TRBV9	TRBJ2-1	CASSVVEGLVSYNEQFF	TGTGCCAGCAGCGTAGTGGAGGGGCTTGTAAGCTACAATGAGCAGTTCTTC
15	TRBD1	.	TRBV19	TRBJ2-5	CASSMGQALGETQYF	TGTGCCAGTAGTATGGGACAGGCGCTAGGAGAGACCCAGTACTTC
14	TRBD1	.	TRBV5-5	TRBJ2-3	CASSGTGVPDTQYF	TGTGCCAGCAGCGGGACAGGGGTTCCAGATACGCAGTATTTT
14	TRBD1	.	TRBV29-1	TRBJ1-2	CGVNDDQGAYGYTF	TGCGGCGTCAACGATGACCAGGGGGCATATGGCTACACCTTC
17	TRBD2	.	TRBV6-4	TRBJ2-3	CASSENSGGAGTDTQYF	TGTGCCAGCAGTGAGAATAGCGGGGGGGCCGGCACAGATACGCAGTATTTT
13	.	.	TRBV14	TRBJ1-2	CASSQDGPIGYTF	TGTGCCAGCAGCCAAGATGGCCCAATCGGCTACACCTTC
15	TRBD2	.	TRBV7-2	TRBJ2-1	CASSPGGASYNEQFF	TGTGCCAGCAGCCCGGGGGGGGCTTCCTACAATGAGCAGTTCTTC
14	TRBD1	few	TRBV6-5	TRBJ1-1	CASSNRGRWTEAFF	TGTGCCAGCAGTAACAGGGGGCGGTGGACTGAAGCTTTCTTT
14	.	.	TRBV28	TRBJ1-2	CASSLYQVNYGYTF	TGTGCCAGCAGTTTATACCAGGTTAACTATGGCTACACCTTC
15	.	.	TRBV6-5	TRBJ1-1	CASSYNPGLTPEAFF	TGTGCCAGCAGTTACAACCCAGGGTTGACACCTGAAGCTTTCTTT
15	.	.	TRBV6-1	TRBJ1-4	CASHVGRATNEKLFF	TGTGCCAGTCATGTCGGTAGAGCAACTAATGAAAAACTGTTTTTT
14	.	.	TRBV7-9	TRBJ1-5	CASSLSGGNQPQHF	TGTGCCAGCAGCTTATCCGGGGGCAATCAGCCCCAGCATTTT
14	.	.	TRBV19	TRBJ1-5	CASTQGNRNQPQHF	TGTGCCAGTACGCAGGGGAATCGCAATCAGCCCCAGCATTTT
19	TRBD1	.	TRBV6-1	TRBJ2-1	CASSDGDRSYLNAYNEQFF	TGTGCCAGCAGTGATGGGGACAGGAGCTACCTGAATGCCTACAATGAGCAGTTCTTC
14	.	.	TRBV6-5	TRBJ1-3	CASSTRGAGNTIYF	TGTGCCAGCAGTACCCGGGGGGCTGGAAACACCATATATTTT
15	TRBD2	.	TRBV6-5	TRBJ2-7	CASSPAGGAQSGQYF	TGTGCCAGCAGTCCAGCGGGGGGCGCGCAATCAGGGCAGTACTTC
12	.	few	TRBV30	TRBJ1-1	CAWSRGSAEAFF	TGTGCCTGGAGCAGGGGAAGCGCTGAAGCTTTCTTT
19	TRBD2	.	TRBV19	TRBJ2-3	CASSLPGLAGGLLTDTQYF	TGTGCCAGTAGTCTTCCGGGACTAGCGGGGGGCCTCCTCACAGATACGCAGTATTTT
13	.	.	TRBV6-4	TRBJ2-1	CASSAGLFNEQFF	TGTGCCAGCAGTGCGGGACTCTTCAATGAGCAGTTCTTC
15	TRBD1	.	TRBV5-7	TRBJ2-1	CASSLGQGSYNEQFF	TGTGCCAGCAGCTTGGGACAGGGGTCCTACAATGAGCAGTTCTTC
15	.	.	TRBV7-9	TRBJ1-1	CASSRLGAANTEAFF	TGTGCCAGCAGCCGTTTGGGGGCTGCGAACACTGAAGCTTTCTTT
18	TRBD1	.	TRBV7-2	TRBJ1-4	CASSDQGQGIRRGEKLFF	TGTGCCAGCAGCGATCAGGGACAGGGAATTCGAAGAGGTGAAAAACTGTTTTTT
16	TRBD2	.	TRBV13	TRBJ2-1	CASSSPLGGAYNEQFF	TGTGCCAGCAGCTCCCCCCTTGGGGGGGCCTACAATGAGCAGTTCTTC
18	TRBD2	.	TRBV7-2	TRBJ2-2	CASSPRYSGVDRREELFF	TGTGCCAGCAGCCCCAGATATAGCGGGGTCGACCGTAGGGAGGAGCTGTTTTTT
16	.	.	TRBV28	TRBJ2-7	CASSLLGGQTSYEQYF	TGTGCCAGCAGTTTATTGGGGGGACAGACGTCCTACGAGCAGTACTTC
16	.	.	TRBV29-1	TRBJ1-1	CSVEGPLNRLNTEAFF	TGCAGCGTTGAGGGGCCGTTGAACAGGCTGAACACTGAAGCTTTCTTT
16	.	.	TRBV3-1/TRBV3-2	TRBJ1-2	CASSQDRISTVAGYTF	TGTGCCAGCAGCCAAGATCGGATTTCGACAGTCGCTGGCTACACCTTC
16	TRBD1	.	TRBV7-2	TRBJ2-1	CASSFTGTVSYNEQFF	TGTGCCAGCAGCTTTACCGGGACAGTTTCGTACAATGAGCAGTTCTTC
16	TRBD1	.	TRBV18	TRBJ1-1	CASSLWDRGRDTEAFF	TGTGCCAGCTCACTCTGGGACAGGGGGCGCGACACTGAAGCTTTCTTT
15	TRBD1	.	TRBV2	TRBJ2-5	CASRAGTGYQETQYF	TGTGCCAGCAGAGCGGGGACAGGGTACCAAGAGACCCAGTACTTC
15	.	.	TRBV10-3	TRBJ2-2	CAISEREGVSGELFF	TGTGCCATCAGTGAGAGGGAGGGGGTATCCGGGGAGCTGTTTTTT
15	TRBD1	.	TRBV9	TRBJ2-2	CASSSDRTGTGELFF	TGTGCCAGCAGCTCCGACCGGACAGGGACCGGGGAGCTGTTTTTT
16	.	.	TRBV27	TRBJ1-2	CASSLVGHGDNYGYTF	TGTGCCAGCAGTTTAGTGGGGCATGGGGATAACTATGGCTACACCTTC
16	.	.	TRBV14	TRBJ1-3	CASSPLSSYSGNTIYF	TGTGCCAGCAGTCCTCTTTCGTCTTATTCCGGAAACACCATATATTTT
15	TRBD1	.	TRBV28	TRBJ1-3	CASSLSRGLRNTIYF	TGTGCCAGCAGTTTGTCGAGGGGGCTCCGAAACACCATATATTTT
15	TRBD1	.	TRBV2	TRBJ1-5	CASRGTGDFNQPQHF	TGTGCCAGCAGAGGGACAGGGGATTTCAATCAGCCCCAGCATTTT
16	.	.	TRBV7-3	TRBJ2-2	CASSLVITGLAGELFF	TGTGCCAGCAGCTTAGTAATAACAGGGCTCGCCGGGGAGCTGTTTTTT